The 7 T cell receptor beta chains below come from one sample, sequenced in a study of blood T cell repertoires in COVID-19. TCRdb's table, derived via immunoSEQ multiplex PCR, lists solely in-frame clones and lacks some. Among under 85,000 clones listed, around 80% were seen once. The sample was peripheral blood. The receptors stem from a man between 60 and 75 years old with active or convalescent COVID-19.

V gene TRBV19 combines with J gene TRBJ2-1, with D perhaps TRBD1 (6 bases). V dropped 7 bases and J dropped 6 bases, with 22 bases sitting between them. Per germline, CDR1 LNHDA and CDR2 SQIVND (reference sequence). The CDR3 is made up of 16 amino acids. The CDR3 spells CASTSTPGQGPNEQFF. As DNA, the CDR3 is TGTGCCAGTACATCGACACCGGGGCAGGGGCCCAATGAGCAGTTCTTC.

This clone was recorded a few times. This chain links TRBV19 with TRBJ1-2, with 10 positions matching TRBD1. V gave up 6 bases and J gave up 6 bases; unmatched junction bases: 10. This CDR3 has 15 amino acids. Germline CDR1 is LNHDA and CDR2 is SQIVND (reference sequence). The CDR3 protein is CASSGMGQGINGYTF. DNA of the CDR3: TGTGCCAGTAGCGGGATGGGACAGGGGATAAATGGCTACACCTTC.

V gene TRBV30 combines with J gene TRBJ2-7, with a tentative D call TRBD1 (5 bases). V was shortened by 0 bases and J by 9 bases, with 9 bases between the two germline ends. Germline-derived CDR1 and CDR2 are GTSNPN and SVGIG (reference sequence). This CDR3 has 11 amino acids. The CDR3 protein is CAWSVGEVQYF. In DNA form, the CDR3 reads TGTGCCTGGAGTGTAGGGGAAGTGCAGTACTTC.

V usage is TRBV7-9 and J usage is TRBJ1-2; D remains unclear. This CDR3 region has 13 residues. V was pared by 3 bases and J by 8 bases, with 13 bases between. CDR1 is SEHNR, CDR2 FQNEAQ, per germline (reference sequence). The CDR3 DNA follows: TGTGCCAGCAGCTTGGAGAGCCTTGGCGGCTACACCTTC. It specifies CASSLESLGGYTF.

The rearrangement uses TRBV27 and TRBJ2-6; TRBD1 agrees at 8 bases. V lost 4 bases and J lost 2; bases outside the gene matches: 7. This CDR3 has 17 residues. The V gene's germline CDR1 is MNHEY and CDR2 SMNVEV (reference sequence). DNA for the CDR3: TGTGCCAGCAGTTCGGAACAGGGGGTCCCTGGGGCCAACGTCCTGACTTTC. Translated, it gives CASSSEQGVPGANVLTF.

This sequence joins TRBV6-2 or TRBV6-3 and TRBJ2-7, with TRBD2 matching over 11 bases. The CDR3 spans 15 residues. Germline CDR1 MNHEY, CDR2 SVGEGT. V dropped 5 bases and J dropped 5; count of bases not matched to a gene: 8. The CDR3 reads CASSHSGGAVHEQYF. CDR3 in DNA: TGTGCCAGCAGTCATAGCGGGGGGGCTGTCCACGAGCAGTACTTC.

The chain is built from TRBV11-2 and TRBJ2-5; 8 bases fit TRBD1. With 5 bases clipped from V and 5 bases from J, the junction kept 10 bases outside the gene matches. This CDR3 is built from 15 residues. The V gene's germline CDR1 is SGHAT and CDR2 FQNNGV. In nucleotides, the CDR3 is TGTGCCAGCAGCGCTAGGCAGGGGGCATCGGAGACCCAGTACTTC. Protein product: CASSARQGASETQYF.